The clone carrying this T cell receptor beta chain was seen once. CDR3 size: 13 residues. Per the germline V gene, CDR1 is GTSNPN and CDR2 is SVGIG (reference sequence). Trimming shortened V by 5 bases and J by 4 bases, and 14 bases separated the two germline ends. In the authors' workflow: Researchers report that nucleated cell counts were estimated from reference gene primer amplification. Sequencing used immunoSEQ multiplex PCR; TCRdb keeps in-frame clones, though not all of them. Clone size and V and J calls were adopted from that table, with D and trimming inferred from the DNA. The table lists around 330,000 clones, about 88% of them singletons, with around 9.5% in the top ten. This sample is drawn from a study of blood T cell repertoires in COVID-19. Study-wide background: From the United States, Italy and Spain came samples of acute and convalescent COVID-19.

Enrolled through a virtual design, the participants were between roughly 18 and 100 years of age and came from roughly 22 US areas. The receptor comes from a middle-aged woman who had recovered from COVID-19. The specimen was PBMCs or T cells enriched from blood (not recorded which). This rearrangement joins TRBV30 to TRBJ1-2; maybe TRBD1 (6 bases). The CDR3: CAWDLTGPYGYTF. In DNA form, the CDR3 reads TGTGCCTGGGACCTTACAGGGCCCTATGGCTACACCTTC.